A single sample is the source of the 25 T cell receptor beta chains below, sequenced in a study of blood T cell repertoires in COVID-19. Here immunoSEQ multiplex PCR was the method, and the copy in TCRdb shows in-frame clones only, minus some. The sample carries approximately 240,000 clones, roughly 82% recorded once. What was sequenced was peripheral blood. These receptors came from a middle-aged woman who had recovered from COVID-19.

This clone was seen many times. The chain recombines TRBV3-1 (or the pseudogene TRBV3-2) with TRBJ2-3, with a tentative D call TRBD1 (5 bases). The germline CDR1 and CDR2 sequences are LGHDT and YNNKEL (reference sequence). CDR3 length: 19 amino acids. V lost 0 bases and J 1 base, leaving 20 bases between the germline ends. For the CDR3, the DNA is TGTGCCAGCAGCCAAGACAGGGCCCCACAACATTACGGCACAGATACGCAGTATTTT. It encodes CASSQDRAPQHYGTDTQYF.

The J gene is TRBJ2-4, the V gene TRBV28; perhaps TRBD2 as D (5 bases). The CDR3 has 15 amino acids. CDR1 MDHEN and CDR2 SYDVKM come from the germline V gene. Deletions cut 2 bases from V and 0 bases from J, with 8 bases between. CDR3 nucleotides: TGTGCCAGCAGTTTAAGTCGGGGAGCCAAAAACATTCAGTACTTC. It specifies CASSLSRGAKNIQYF.

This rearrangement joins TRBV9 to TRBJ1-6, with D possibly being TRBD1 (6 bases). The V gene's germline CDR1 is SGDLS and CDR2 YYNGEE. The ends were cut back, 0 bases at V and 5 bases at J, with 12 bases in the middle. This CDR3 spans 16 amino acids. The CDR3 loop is CASSVGTGWNNSPLHF. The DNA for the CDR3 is TGTGCCAGCAGCGTAGGAACAGGGTGGAATAATTCACCCCTCCACTTT.

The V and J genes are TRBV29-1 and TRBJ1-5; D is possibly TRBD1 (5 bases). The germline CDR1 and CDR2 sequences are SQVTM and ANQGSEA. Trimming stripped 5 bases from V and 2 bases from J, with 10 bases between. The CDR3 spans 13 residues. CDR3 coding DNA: TGCAGCGTTCCGGGACTAGGCAATCAGCCCCAGCATTTT. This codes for CSVPGLGNQPQHF.

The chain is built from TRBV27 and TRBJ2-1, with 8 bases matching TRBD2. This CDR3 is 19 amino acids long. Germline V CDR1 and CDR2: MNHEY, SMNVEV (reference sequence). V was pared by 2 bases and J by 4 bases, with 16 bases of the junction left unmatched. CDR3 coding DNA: TGTGCCAGCAGTTTAGTATTTGAGGTGATAGCGGGGAGATACAATGAGCAGTTCTTC. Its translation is CASSLVFEVIAGRYNEQFF.

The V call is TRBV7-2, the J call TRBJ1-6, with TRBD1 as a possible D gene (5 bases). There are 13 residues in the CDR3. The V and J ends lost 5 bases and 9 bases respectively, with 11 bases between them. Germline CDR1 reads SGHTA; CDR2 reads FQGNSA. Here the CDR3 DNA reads TGTGCCAGCAGCAGACAGAGGTCTTCACCCCTCCACTTT. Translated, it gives CASSRQRSSPLHF.

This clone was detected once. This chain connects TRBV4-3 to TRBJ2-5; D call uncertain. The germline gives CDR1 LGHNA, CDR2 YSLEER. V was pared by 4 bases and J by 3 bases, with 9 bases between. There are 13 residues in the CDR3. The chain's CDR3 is CASSRYGEETQYF. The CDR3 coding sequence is TGCGCCAGCAGCCGGTACGGAGAAGAGACCCAGTACTTC.

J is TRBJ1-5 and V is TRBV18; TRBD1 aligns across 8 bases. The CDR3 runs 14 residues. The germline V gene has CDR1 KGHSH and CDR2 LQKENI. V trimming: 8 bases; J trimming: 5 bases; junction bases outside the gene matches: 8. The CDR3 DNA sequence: TGTGCCAGCACCGCACAGGGGGGCTATCAGCCCCAGCATTTT. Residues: CASTAQGGYQPQHF. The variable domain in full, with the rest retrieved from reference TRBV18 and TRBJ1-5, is NAGVMQNPRHLVRRRGQEARLRCSPMKGHSHVYWYRQLPEEGLKFMVYLQKENIIDESGMPKERFSAEFPKEGPSILRIQQVVRGDSAAYFCASTAQGGYQPQHFGDGTRLSIL.

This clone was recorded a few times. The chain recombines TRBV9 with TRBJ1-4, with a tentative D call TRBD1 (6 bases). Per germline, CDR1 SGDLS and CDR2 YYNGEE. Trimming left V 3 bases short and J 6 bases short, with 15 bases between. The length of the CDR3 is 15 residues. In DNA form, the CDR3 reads TGTGCCAGCAGCGAAACGGGGGGCTTTTATGAAAAACTGTTTTTT. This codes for CASSETGGFYEKLFF.

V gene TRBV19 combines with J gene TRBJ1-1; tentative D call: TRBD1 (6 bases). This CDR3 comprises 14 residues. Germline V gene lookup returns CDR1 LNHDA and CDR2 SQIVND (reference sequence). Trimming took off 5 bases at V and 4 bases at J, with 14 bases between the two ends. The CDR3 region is CASSHNRAGTEAFF. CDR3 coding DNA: TGTGCCAGTAGTCACAACAGGGCTGGCACTGAAGCTTTCTTT.

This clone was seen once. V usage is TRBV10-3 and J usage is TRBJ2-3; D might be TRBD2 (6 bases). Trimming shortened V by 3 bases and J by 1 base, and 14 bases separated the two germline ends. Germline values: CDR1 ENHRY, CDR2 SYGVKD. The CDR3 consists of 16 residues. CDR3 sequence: CAISDLGGGGTDTQYF. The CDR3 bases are TGTGCCATCAGTGATCTGGGCGGAGGGGGCACAGATACGCAGTATTTT.

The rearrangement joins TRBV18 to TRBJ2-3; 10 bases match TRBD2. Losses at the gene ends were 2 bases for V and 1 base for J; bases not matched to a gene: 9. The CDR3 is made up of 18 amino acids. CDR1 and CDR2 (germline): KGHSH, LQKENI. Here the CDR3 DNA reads TGTGCCAGCTCACCAGGGGCTAGCGGGGGATTCGGCACAGATACGCAGTATTTT. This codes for CASSPGASGGFGTDTQYF.

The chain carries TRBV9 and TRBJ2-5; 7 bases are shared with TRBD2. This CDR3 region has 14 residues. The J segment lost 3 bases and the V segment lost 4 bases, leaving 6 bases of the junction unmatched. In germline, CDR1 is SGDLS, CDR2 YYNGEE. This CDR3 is CASSPGGGKETQYF. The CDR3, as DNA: TGTGCCAGCAGCCCTGGGGGGGGAAAAGAGACCCAGTACTTC.

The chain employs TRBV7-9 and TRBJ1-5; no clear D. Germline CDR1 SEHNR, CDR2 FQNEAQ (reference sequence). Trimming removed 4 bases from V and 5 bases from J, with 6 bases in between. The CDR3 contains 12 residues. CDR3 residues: CASSYGDQPQHF. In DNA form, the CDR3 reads TGTGCCAGCAGCTACGGGGATCAGCCCCAGCATTTT.

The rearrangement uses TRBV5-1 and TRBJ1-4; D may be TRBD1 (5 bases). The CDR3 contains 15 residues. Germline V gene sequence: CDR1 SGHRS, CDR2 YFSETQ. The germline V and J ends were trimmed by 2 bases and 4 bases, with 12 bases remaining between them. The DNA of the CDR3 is TGCGCCAGCAGCTTCCTCGGACACCTTAATGAAAAACTGTTTTTT. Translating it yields CASSFLGHLNEKLFF.

The CDR3 reads CASSVTGGESGEQYF. The CDR3 DNA is TGTGCCAGCAGTGTCACAGGGGGCGAGTCGGGGGAGCAGTACTTC. The rearrangement links TRBV9 to TRBJ2-7; 9 bases are shared with TRBD1. The CDR3 runs to 15 residues. In germline, CDR1 is SGDLS, CDR2 YYNGEE. Germline trimming cut 5 bases from V and 7 bases from J; bases unmatched to any gene: 13. Complete variable domain (other parts from reference TRBV9 and TRBJ2-7): DSGVTQTPKHLITATGQRVTLRCSPRSGDLSVYWYQQSLDQGLQFLIQYYNGEERAKGNILERFSAQQFPDLHSELNLSSLELGDSALYFCASSVTGGESGEQYFGPGTRLTVT.

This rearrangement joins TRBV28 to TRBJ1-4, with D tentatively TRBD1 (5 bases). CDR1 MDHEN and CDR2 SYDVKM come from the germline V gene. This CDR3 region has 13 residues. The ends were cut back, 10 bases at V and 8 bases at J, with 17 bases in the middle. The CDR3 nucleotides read TGTGCCATCGCAGGGCCCGACCTGGAAAAACTGTTTTTT. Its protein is CAIAGPDLEKLFF.

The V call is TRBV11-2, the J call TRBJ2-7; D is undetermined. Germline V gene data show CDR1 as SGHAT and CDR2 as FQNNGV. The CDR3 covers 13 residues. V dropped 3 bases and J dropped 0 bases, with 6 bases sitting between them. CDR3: CASSFTNSYEQYF. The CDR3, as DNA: TGTGCCAGCAGCTTTACAAACTCCTACGAGCAGTACTTC.

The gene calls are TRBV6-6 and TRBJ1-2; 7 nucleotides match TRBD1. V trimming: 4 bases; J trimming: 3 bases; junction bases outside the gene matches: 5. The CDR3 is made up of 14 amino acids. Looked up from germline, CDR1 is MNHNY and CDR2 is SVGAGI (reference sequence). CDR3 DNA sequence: TGTGCCAGCAGTTCTACGGACAGGTACTATGGCTACACCTTC. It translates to CASSSTDRYYGYTF.

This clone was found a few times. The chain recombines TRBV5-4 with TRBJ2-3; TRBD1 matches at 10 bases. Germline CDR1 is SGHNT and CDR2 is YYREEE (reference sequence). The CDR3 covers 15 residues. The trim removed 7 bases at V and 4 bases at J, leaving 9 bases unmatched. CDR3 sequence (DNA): TGTGCCAGCTACCGACAGGGGGCGCTGTCAGATACGCAGTATTTT. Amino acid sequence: CASYRQGALSDTQYF. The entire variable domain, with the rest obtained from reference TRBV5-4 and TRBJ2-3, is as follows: ETGVTQSPTHLIKTRGQQVTLRCSSQSGHNTVSWYQQALGQGPQFIFQYYREEENGRGNFPPRFSGLQFPNYSSELNVNALELDDSALYLCASYRQGALSDTQYFGPGTRLTVL.

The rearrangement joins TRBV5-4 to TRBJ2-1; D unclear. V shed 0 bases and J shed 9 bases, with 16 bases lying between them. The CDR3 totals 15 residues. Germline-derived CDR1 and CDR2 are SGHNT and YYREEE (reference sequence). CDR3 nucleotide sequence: TGTGCCAGCAGCTTGGAGCCACCTCCTGCCGGTGAGCAGTTCTTC. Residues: CASSLEPPPAGEQFF.

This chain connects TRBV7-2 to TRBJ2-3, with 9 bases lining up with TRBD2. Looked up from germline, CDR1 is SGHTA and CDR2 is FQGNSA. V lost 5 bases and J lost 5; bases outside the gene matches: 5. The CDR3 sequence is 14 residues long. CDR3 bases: TGTGCCAGCAGCGGTGTAGCGGGGGTAGATACGCAGTATTTT. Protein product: CASSGVAGVDTQYF.

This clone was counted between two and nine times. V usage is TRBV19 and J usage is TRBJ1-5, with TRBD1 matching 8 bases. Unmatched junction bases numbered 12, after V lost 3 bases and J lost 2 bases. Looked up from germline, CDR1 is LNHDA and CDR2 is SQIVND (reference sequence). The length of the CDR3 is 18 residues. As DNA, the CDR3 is TGTGCCAGTAGTATCTTAGACAGGGGCCGTTCGGGCAATCAGCCCCAGCATTTT. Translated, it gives CASSILDRGRSGNQPQHF.

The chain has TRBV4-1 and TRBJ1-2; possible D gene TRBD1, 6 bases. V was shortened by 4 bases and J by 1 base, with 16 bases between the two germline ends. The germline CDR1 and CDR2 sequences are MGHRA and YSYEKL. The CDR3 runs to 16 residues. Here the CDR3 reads CASSPSATGINYGYTF. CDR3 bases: TGCGCCAGCAGCCCGTCCGCGACAGGAATTAACTATGGCTACACCTTC.

The CDR3 region has the DNA TGTGCCAGCAGTGACACTAACTATGGCTACACCTTC. Translating it yields CASSDTNYGYTF. The genes are TRBV6-6 and TRBJ1-2; D not certain. Germline V gene lookup returns CDR1 MNHNY and CDR2 SVGAGI (reference sequence). The CDR3 loop spans 12 amino acids. V was cut by 5 bases and J by 0 bases, with 4 bases left in between.